This is a list of T cell receptor beta chains from one sample in a study of blood T cell repertoires in COVID-19. The protocol was immunoSEQ multiplex PCR, while the TCRdb copy is restricted to in-frame clones and leaves out a portion. The sample lists around 250,000 clones; around 90% were seen once. The specimen was PBMCs or T cells enriched from blood (not recorded which). These receptors came from a woman in her twenties or thirties with acute COVID-19. The CDR3 runs from the conserved cysteine through the conserved F or W. The D gene is left open where the match is weak. The listing skips clone size in some rows; elsewhere it reads once, few, many or a size class.

clone_size j_call v_call d_call cdr3_length cdr3_aa cdr3_nt
NA TRBJ2-2 TRBV12-5 NA 16 CASGFAPEGVAGELFF TGTGCTAGTGGTTTCGCCCCCGAGGGTGTGGCCGGGGAGCTGTTTTTT
NA TRBJ2-7 TRBV15 TRBD2 17 CATSRDPDLAGDYEQYF TGTGCCACCAGCAGAGATCCCGATTTAGCGGGAGACTACGAGCAGTACTTC
NA TRBJ1-1 TRBV5-5 NA 14 CASSLRQAATEAFF TGTGCCAGCAGCTTGCGACAGGCCGCAACTGAAGCTTTCTTT
NA TRBJ2-7 TRBV28 NA 13 CASRVDSRYEQYF TGTGCCAGCAGGGTGGACAGCCGATACGAGCAGTACTTC
NA TRBJ2-1 TRBV3-1/TRBV3-2 NA 17 CASSQAGIYAPYNEQFF TGTGCCAGCAGCCAAGCAGGGATTTACGCCCCCTACAATGAGCAGTTCTTC
once TRBJ1-4 TRBV28 TRBD1 18 CASSAGTGRLGTNEKLFF TGTGCCAGCAGCGCCGGGACAGGGAGGCTTGGAACTAATGAAAAACTGTTTTTT
NA TRBJ1-5 TRBV7-2 TRBD1 13 CASSRQGDQPQHF TGTGCCAGCAGTCGACAGGGAGACCAGCCCCAGCATTTT
NA TRBJ1-5 TRBV28 NA 14 CASSYLGVTQPQHF TGTGCCAGCAGTTACCTCGGGGTCACCCAGCCCCAGCATTTT
NA TRBJ1-2 TRBV18 NA 14 CASHPGGGRGSYTF TGTGCCAGCCACCCCGGAGGAGGGCGAGGTAGCTACACCTTC
NA TRBJ2-7 TRBV29-1 NA 14 CSVAGLEESYEQYF TGCAGCGTTGCGGGGTTAGAGGAGTCCTACGAGCAGTACTTC
NA TRBJ2-5 TRBV7-2 TRBD2 15 CASSLEGLAEETQYF TGTGCCAGCAGCTTAGAGGGACTAGCGGAAGAGACCCAGTACTTC
NA TRBJ2-3 TRBV6-2/TRBV6-3 NA 14 CASSYGGSTDTQYF TGTGCCAGCAGTTATGGGGGCAGCACAGATACGCAGTATTTT
NA TRBJ2-2 TRBV7-2 TRBD2 18 CASSLSLAGGPNTGELFF TGTGCCAGCAGCTTATCACTAGCGGGAGGCCCGAACACCGGGGAGCTGTTTTTT
NA TRBJ2-4 TRBV5-4 TRBD1 13 CASSGTGKNIQYF TGTGCCAGCTCCGGGACAGGGAAAAACATTCAGTACTTC
NA TRBJ2-1 TRBV5-6 TRBD2 16 CASSLSTSGGFSLQFF TGTGCCAGCAGCCTCTCGACTAGCGGGGGGTTTTCTCTCCAGTTCTTC
few TRBJ1-1 TRBV19 NA 14 CASTLPNRVDEAFF TGTGCCAGTACCCTCCCTAACAGGGTTGATGAAGCTTTCTTT
NA TRBJ1-5 TRBV4-2 TRBD1 15 CASSQDRDGNQPQHF TGTGCCAGCAGCCAGGACAGGGACGGCAATCAGCCCCAGCATTTT
NA TRBJ2-3 TRBV29-1 TRBD1 14 CSVGGQEGSDTQYF TGCAGCGTGGGGGGACAGGAGGGGTCAGATACGCAGTATTTT
NA TRBJ2-7 TRBV7-2 NA 15 CASSLAGTDGYEQYF TGTGCCAGCAGCTTAGCCGGGACTGACGGATACGAGCAGTACTTC
NA TRBJ2-7 TRBV5-1 TRBD2 16 CASSQEGLAGSYEQYF TGCGCCAGCAGCCAGGAGGGACTAGCGGGATCCTACGAGCAGTACTTC
NA TRBJ1-5 TRBV19 TRBD1 16 CASSTYPTGGNQPQHF TGTGCCAGTAGTACGTACCCGACAGGGGGGAATCAGCCCCAGCATTTT
few TRBJ2-7 TRBV9 TRBD1 14 CASSRTGTSYEQYF TGTGCCAGCAGTAGGACAGGGACTTCCTACGAGCAGTACTTC
once TRBJ1-2 TRBV28 NA 14 CASSKTARYDGYTF TGTGCCAGCAGTAAGACAGCCCGTTACGATGGCTACACCTTC
NA TRBJ1-1 TRBV4-1 NA 15 CASSQKTGLNTEAFF TGCGCCAGCAGCCAAAAGACAGGATTGAACACTGAAGCTTTCTTT
NA TRBJ1-3 TRBV29-1 NA 13 CSVSRDSGNTIYF TGCAGCGTTTCCCGGGATTCTGGAAACACCATATATTTT
NA TRBJ2-3 TRBV7-3 TRBD2 17 CASSFMLAGGSADTQYF TGTGCCAGCAGCTTCATGCTAGCGGGAGGATCTGCAGATACGCAGTATTTT
NA TRBJ1-5 TRBV12-3/TRBV12-4 NA 12 CASSLLNQPQHF TGTGCCAGCAGTCTCCTTAATCAGCCCCAGCATTTT
NA TRBJ2-1 TRBV10-1 NA 11 CASSEGGEQFF TGCGCCAGCAGTGAAGGCGGGGAGCAGTTCTTC
NA TRBJ2-7 TRBV5-1 TRBD2 15 CASSLLSGSLYEQYF TGCGCCAGCAGCTTACTAAGCGGGAGCCTCTACGAGCAGTACTTC
NA TRBJ2-7 TRBV7-3 NA 19 CASSPIRLRVSGDSVEQYF TGTGCCAGCAGCCCCATTCGACTTCGTGTTTCCGGGGATTCTGTCGAGCAGTACTTC
NA TRBJ2-1 TRBV10-2 NA 14 CASSESPSANEQFF TGCGCCAGCAGTGAGTCGCCTAGCGCCAATGAGCAGTTCTTC
NA TRBJ2-4 TRBV6-1 TRBD2 19 CASSEDLGLAGGAKNIQYF TGTGCCAGCAGTGAAGACCTAGGACTAGCGGGAGGTGCTAAAAACATTCAGTACTTC
NA TRBJ2-7 TRBV21-1 NA 13 CASSRTGTYEQYF TGTGCCAGCAGCCGAACAGGGACCTACGAGCAGTACTTC
NA TRBJ2-6 TRBV2 NA 15 CASFAGGAGANVLTF TGTGCCAGCTTCGCCGGGGGAGCTGGGGCCAACGTCCTGACTTTC
NA TRBJ1-3 TRBV28 TRBD1 15 CASIPGQGSGNTIYF TGTGCCAGCATTCCGGGACAGGGATCTGGAAACACCATATATTTT
NA TRBJ1-5 TRBV6-6 NA 16 CASSYRTGLSNQPQHF TGTGCCAGCAGTTACCGAACAGGGCTTAGCAATCAGCCCCAGCATTTT
few TRBJ2-5 TRBV7-6 NA 14 CASSLETVAETQYF TGTGCCAGCAGCTTAGAAACGGTAGCAGAGACCCAGTACTTC
NA TRBJ2-1 TRBV15 TRBD2 16 CATSARGGLAGYEQFF TGTGCCACCAGCGCCCGTGGGGGACTAGCGGGATACGAGCAGTTCTTC
NA TRBJ1-1 TRBV19 NA 16 CASTNPWDFRNTEAFF TGTGCCAGTACCAACCCATGGGACTTCCGGAACACTGAAGCTTTCTTT
NA TRBJ1-5 TRBV28 NA 14 CASSLPEGNQPQHF TGTGCCAGCAGCCTACCCGAAGGCAATCAGCCCCAGCATTTT
NA TRBJ1-6 TRBV7-8 TRBD1 15 CASSPKRQGDSPLHF TGTGCCAGCAGCCCAAAGAGGCAGGGGGATTCACCCCTCCACTTT
NA TRBJ1-2 TRBV15 NA 14 CATSRENSYDGYTF TGTGCCACCAGCAGAGAAAATTCGTATGATGGCTACACCTTC
NA TRBJ2-2 TRBV11-3 NA 12 CASSPVDGELFF TGTGCCAGCAGCCCAGTTGACGGGGAGCTGTTTTTT
NA TRBJ2-2 TRBV2 NA 15 CASSEQGGNTGELFF TGTGCCAGCAGTGAACAGGGGGGGAACACCGGGGAGCTGTTTTTT
NA TRBJ2-7 TRBV30 NA 15 CAWRNGQTGNYEQYF TGTGCCTGGAGGAATGGACAGACAGGCAACTACGAGCAGTACTTC
NA TRBJ2-7 TRBV3-1/TRBV3-2 TRBD1 14 CASSPGQGSYEQYF TGTGCCAGCAGCCCGGGACAGGGCTCCTACGAGCAGTACTTC
NA TRBJ1-4 TRBV6-5 TRBD1 14 CASAQGAHFEKLFF TGTGCCAGCGCCCAGGGGGCGCATTTTGAAAAACTGTTTTTT
few TRBJ1-1 TRBV30 NA 13 CAWSVTANTEAFF TGTGCCTGGAGTGTAACAGCGAACACTGAAGCTTTCTTT
NA TRBJ2-6 TRBV5-1 NA 15 CASSLSAAGANVLTF TGCGCCAGCAGCTTGTCCGCGGCCGGGGCCAACGTCCTGACTTTC
NA TRBJ2-2 TRBV4-1 TRBD1 16 CASSQDAGGYTGELFF TGCGCCAGCAGCCAAGACGCAGGGGGCTATACCGGGGAGCTGTTTTTT
NA TRBJ1-1 TRBV9 NA 13 CASKGGRETEAFF TGTGCCAGCAAAGGGGGTCGGGAAACTGAAGCTTTCTTT
NA TRBJ2-1 TRBV5-1 TRBD2 13 CASSLGGSGEQFF TGCGCCAGCAGCTTGGGCGGGAGCGGTGAGCAGTTCTTC
NA TRBJ2-7 TRBV11-2 TRBD2 17 CASSLRELAAFSYEQYF TGTGCCAGCAGCTTACGAGAACTAGCGGCCTTTTCCTACGAGCAGTACTTC
NA TRBJ2-7 TRBV4-1 NA 13 CASSQDFALEQYF TGCGCCAGCAGCCAAGACTTTGCACTCGAGCAGTACTTC
NA TRBJ2-2 TRBV12-3/TRBV12-4 NA 13 CATGRGNTGELFF TGTGCCACGGGTCGGGGGAACACCGGGGAGCTGTTTTTT
once TRBJ2-5 TRBV7-7 NA 15 CASSQGHEPQETQYF TGTGCCAGCAGCCAAGGACACGAACCCCAAGAGACCCAGTACTTC
NA TRBJ1-2 TRBV23-1 TRBD1 14 CASSQWDSRFGYTF TGCGCCAGCAGTCAATGGGACAGTCGGTTTGGCTACACCTTC
NA TRBJ1-6 TRBV4-1 NA 16 CASSQERQGYNSPLHF TGCGCCAGCAGCCAAGAAAGGCAGGGCTATAATTCACCCCTCCACTTT